The 5 T cell receptor beta chains presented below share a single source sample, sequenced in a study of identical twins. TCRdb called the 5' RACE reads again in MiXCR, with one record for every CDR3 protein. The sample contains 1,800,000 or so distinct CDR3 sequences, more than 30% of which appear only once. What was sequenced was cord blood. These receptors were taken from a newborn girl in good health.

The table lists this clonotype with many counts. The gene calls are TRBV10-3 and TRBJ1-2; D is unclear. Germline V CDR1 and CDR2: ENHRY, SYGVKD. The CDR3 extends over 12 amino acids. V lost 0 bases and J 2 bases, leaving 1 base between the germline ends. CDR3 protein: CAISESNYGYTF. The CDR3 DNA is TGTGCCATCAGTGAGTCGAACTATGGCTACACCTTC.

In its sample, this clonotype was seen once. The genes are TRBV27 and TRBJ2-7; 12 bases fit TRBD2. There are 18 residues in the CDR3. Trimming removed 3 bases from V and 0 bases from J; junction bases left unmatched: 9. In germline, CDR1 is MNHEY, CDR2 SMNVEV (reference sequence). The chain's CDR3 is CASSFVGQTSGGSYEQYF. The CDR3 DNA follows: TGTGCCAGCAGTTTCGTGGGACAGACTAGCGGGGGCTCCTACGAGCAGTACTTC.

This clonotype has just a few counts. The chain has TRBV4-2 and TRBJ2-1, with D unclear. This CDR3 spans 15 amino acids. Germline V gene data show CDR1 as LGHNA and CDR2 as YNFKEQ. Trimming removed 2 bases at V and 0 bases at J, with 8 bases between. CDR3 sequence (DNA): TGTGCCAGCAGCCAATGGGGTAACTCCTACAATGAGCAGTTCTTC. Its protein product is CASSQWGNSYNEQFF.

The chain combines TRBV10-3 with TRBJ1-6; 8 nucleotides align to TRBD1. V gave up 0 bases and J gave up 5 bases; unmatched junction bases: 3. The CDR3 has 16 amino acids. Germline V CDR1 and CDR2: ENHRY, SYGVKD. As DNA, the CDR3 is TGTGCCATCAGTGAGTCGAACAGGGGGGATAATTCACCCCTCCACTTT. Translated: CAISESNRGDNSPLHF.

V gene TRBV29-1 combines with J gene TRBJ2-1, with a tentative D call TRBD1 (6 bases). V lost 7 bases, J lost 4 bases, and 17 bases lay in between. The CDR3 runs 14 residues. From germline, CDR1 is SQVTM and CDR2 ANQGSEA. The DNA for the CDR3 is TGCAGCGCTTGCCCCCTGACAGGTTACAATGAGCAGTTCTTC. Protein product: CSACPLTGYNEQFF.